Each of the 31 T cell receptor beta chains below was sequenced from the same sample in a study of CD8+CD57+ T cells in acquired aplastic anemia. Using genomic DNA as the template, TCR beta VDJ and CDR3 profiling was carried out. TCRdb fed the reads into MiXCR, producing one record per CDR3 protein. The table includes 260,000 or so distinct CDR3 sequences, 70% to 85% detected once. Patients chosen for sequencing had shown CD8+CD57+ cell expansion by flow cytometry. The sample was sorted CD4+, CD8+, or CD8+CD57+ T cells (not recorded which) from PBMCs. The origin of the receptors is a human donor with aplastic anemia.

This sequence joins TRBV15 and TRBJ1-5, with 8 positions matching TRBD1. Germline V CDR1 and CDR2: LNHNV, YYDKDF (reference sequence). This CDR3 comprises 18 residues. Germline trimming cut 4 bases from V and 4 bases from J; bases unmatched to any gene: 15. In DNA, the CDR3 is TGTGCCACCAGCACCGACAGGGGTAGAGGGTGGAGAAATCAGCCCCAGCATTTT. Protein: CATSTDRGRGWRNQPQHF.

The chain employs TRBV15 and TRBJ2-3, with a tentative D call TRBD2 (6 bases). The CDR3 sequence is 14 residues long. Germline CDR1 and CDR2: LNHNV and YYDKDF (reference sequence). Trimming took off 5 bases at V and 6 bases at J, with 15 bases between the two ends. The CDR3 bases are TGTGCCACCAGCGTCCGGGGAGGTGCCGATACGCAGTATTTT. This gives the protein CATSVRGGADTQYF.

This clonotype occurred once. The CDR3 loop reads CASGSTGNGDEQFF. The CDR3 DNA is TGTGCCAGCGGCTCGACAGGGAACGGCGATGAGCAGTTCTTC. This chain uses TRBV11-1 with TRBJ2-1; TRBD1 matches 7 bases. Germline trimming cut 8 bases from V and 8 bases from J; bases unmatched to any gene: 12. Germline V gene sequence: CDR1 SGHAT, CDR2 FQDESV (reference sequence). The CDR3 is made up of 14 amino acids.

Concerning this clonotype itself: A read error may produce the germline difference seen at one junction end. This sequence joins TRBV7-9 and TRBJ2-7; a possible D gene is TRBD1 (7 bases). The length of the CDR3 is 16 residues. Germline assignment: CDR1 SEHNR and CDR2 FQNEAQ (reference sequence). The CDR3 reads CASSPGETQGGYEQYF. The CDR3 nucleotides are TGTGCCAGCAGCCCCGGGGAGACGCAGGGGGGCTACGAACAGTACTTC. The variable domain in full, completed from reference TRBV7-9 and TRBJ2-7, reads DTGVSQNPRHKITKRGQNVTFRCDPISEHNRLYWYRQTLGQGPEFLTYFQNEAQLEKSRLLSDRFSAERPKGSFSTLEIQRTEQGDSAMYLCASSPGETQGGYEQYFGPGTRLTVT.

This clonotype was seen repeatedly, ten times or more. The chain joins TRBV11-2 to TRBJ2-7; D gene ambiguous. The CDR3 is 14 residues long. Trimming took 5 bases from V and 0 from J, leaving 11 bases between them. Germline V gene lookup returns CDR1 SGHAT and CDR2 FQNNGV. CDR3 sequence reads: CASSVKQISYEQYF. As DNA, the CDR3 is TGTGCCAGCAGCGTTAAACAAATCTCCTACGAGCAGTACTTC.

The CDR3 DNA sequence: TGTGCCAGCAGCGTAGGGGGACAGGCGAACCTGGCCGAGCAGTACGTC. Its translation is CASSVGGQANLAEQYV. The chain is built from TRBV9 and TRBJ2-7; TRBD1 matches at 8 bases. The trim removed 0 bases at V and 6 bases at J, leaving 11 bases unmatched. The V gene's germline CDR1 is SGDLS and CDR2 YYNGEE. The CDR3 is 16 residues long.

The sample holds many counts of this clonotype. The genes are TRBV7-3 and TRBJ2-2; D perhaps matches TRBD2 (6 bases). Trimming removed 1 base at V and 7 bases at J, with 16 bases between. Germline values: CDR1 SGHTA, CDR2 FQGTGA. The CDR3 loop spans 16 amino acids. The chain's CDR3 is CASSLRVAGNVGELFF. In DNA form, the CDR3 reads TGTGCCAGCAGCTTAAGGGTCGCGGGAAATGTCGGGGAGCTGTTTTTT.

The V gene is TRBV5-1, the J gene TRBJ2-7, with TRBD2 matching over 7 bases. This CDR3 has 14 residues. The ends lost 2 bases at V and 1 base at J; junction bases unmatched: 3. From germline, CDR1 is SGHRS and CDR2 YFSETQ. In DNA form, the CDR3 reads TGCGCCAGCAGCTTATCAGCGGGGTCCTACGAGCAGTACTTC. Translated: CASSLSAGSYEQYF.

The J gene is TRBJ1-2, the V gene TRBV19; a weak D match, TRBD1 (5 bases). The V and J ends lost 7 bases and 6 bases respectively, with 18 bases between them. Germline V gene sequence: CDR1 LNHDA, CDR2 SQIVND (reference sequence). This CDR3 is 14 amino acids long. CDR3 region: CASTMGGFSDGYTF. The CDR3 DNA sequence: TGTGCCAGTACCATGGGGGGGTTCTCCGATGGCTACACCTTC.

About this clonotype itself: As the CDR3 is not closed by the conserved phenylalanine or tryptophan, this likely results from a read error. It is unclear where the CDR3 begins or ends on the DNA, so no DNA is shown, and the CDR3 is as TCRdb lists it. The chain is built from TRBV9 and TRBJ2-3; the table's D gene call, TRBD2, was not cross checked with the DNA. The CDR3 comprises 13 residues, both ends counted. Germline V gives CDR1 SGDLS, CDR2 YYNGEE. The CDR3 region is CASSDGSASYNSL.

With respect to this clonotype: A junction boundary mismatches the germline segment, possibly from a read error. The chain employs TRBV7-3 and TRBJ1-5; 8 bases align to TRBD1. In germline, CDR1 is SGHTA, CDR2 FQGTGA. The CDR3 sequence is 14 residues long. CDR3 in DNA: TGTGCCAGCAGACAGGGGGACACCGGGGAGCTGTTTTTTTTT. Its translation is CASRQGDTGELFFF.

Details on this clonotype: This may come from a read error, since a much larger clone is one base off. This chain connects TRBV7-2 to TRBJ2-5, with 8 bases lining up with TRBD1. Unmatched junction bases numbered 17, after V lost 3 bases and J lost 14 bases. Germline lookup yields CDR1 SGHTA and CDR2 FQGNSA. The length of the CDR3 is 15 residues. The CDR3 coding sequence is TGTGCCAGCAGCTTGGCAGGGGGCGCCGACTATGCCTACTACTTC. Translating it yields CASSLAGGADYAYYF.

The table lists this clonotype with a few counts. The V gene is TRBV29-1, the J gene TRBJ1-1, with D maybe TRBD1 (6 bases). There are 14 residues in the CDR3. Trimming left V 7 bases short and J 2 bases short, with 17 bases between. The germline V gene has CDR1 SQVTM and CDR2 ANQGSEA. CDR3 DNA: TGCAGCGCCCACCCGACCAGGGGAAACACTGAAGCTTTCTTT. Translated: CSAHPTRGNTEAFF. The whole variable domain, filled in from reference TRBV29-1 and TRBJ1-1, reads SAVISQKPSRDICQRGTSLTIQCQVDSQVTMMFWYRQQPGQSLTLIATANQGSEATYESGFVIDKFPISRPNLTFSTLTVSNMSPEDSSIYLCSAHPTRGNTEAFFGQGTRLTVV.

Concerning this clonotype: A junction boundary mismatches the germline segment, possibly from a read error. The chain employs TRBV7-8 and TRBJ1-2; no firm D call. The germline V gene has CDR1 SGHVS and CDR2 FQNEAQ. CDR3 length equals 14 residues. Here the CDR3 DNA reads TGTGCCAGCAGCTTCGCGGGAGGACCCGATGGGCAGACTTTC. As protein: CASSFAGGPDGQTF. Complete variable domain (other parts from reference TRBV7-8 and TRBJ1-2): GAGVSQSPRYKVAKRGQDVALRCDPISGHVSLFWYQQALGQGPEFLTYFQNEAQLDKSGLPSDRFFAERPEGSVSTLKIQRTQQEDSAVYLCASSFAGGPDGQTFGSGTRLTVV.

Regarding this clonotype: A much bigger clone sits one base away, suggesting this may be a read error. This CDR3 reads CASSTEAGRTDTLCF. CDR3 DNA: TGCGCCAGCAGCACAGAAGCGGGACGCACAGATACGCTGTGTTTT. V is TRBV5-1 and J is TRBJ2-3; 7 bases map to TRBD2. The CDR3 contains 15 residues. Germline CDR1 is SGHRS and CDR2 is YFSETQ.

A note on this clonotype: The CDR3 carries no conserved terminal phenylalanine or tryptophan, so it likely arises from a read error. V usage is TRBV4-3 and J usage is TRBJ1-2, with D perhaps matching TRBD1 (6 bases). This CDR3 is 14 amino acids long. CDR1 is LGHNA and CDR2 is YSLEER in the germline V gene. Trimming removed 0 bases from V and 7 bases from J, with 12 bases in between. As DNA, the CDR3 is TGCGCCAGCAGCCAAGACCAGGGGTTCTCTGGCTACACCCTC. Protein: CASSQDQGFSGYTL.

This clonotype was observed once. The V call is TRBV20-1, the J call TRBJ2-1, with 10 bases identical to TRBD2. This CDR3 comprises 15 residues. Germline loops: CDR1 DFQATT, CDR2 SNEGSKA (reference sequence). J was trimmed by 2 bases and V by 5 bases; bases with no gene match: 6. The CDR3 nucleotides are TGCAGTGCTGGTAGGACTAGCGGAGCCTACAATGAGCAGTTCTTC. It yields the protein CSAGRTSGAYNEQFF.

In this sample, this clonotype turned up once. The chain links TRBV7-8 to TRBJ2-7, with 10 bases identical to TRBD2. Germline CDR1 and CDR2: SGHVS and FQNEAQ. The CDR3 has 14 residues. V gave up 3 bases and J gave up 3 bases; unmatched junction bases: 2. The CDR3, as DNA: TGTGCCAGCAGCTTTAGCGGGGGGCACTACGAGCAGTACGTC. Translating gives CASSFSGGHYEQYV.

The rearrangement links TRBV24-1 to TRBJ1-5, with D tentatively TRBD1 (6 bases). The DNA matches TRBJ2-2 better at its end, which makes the J call doubtful. The CDR3 covers 13 residues. Germline CDR1 reads KGHDR; CDR2 reads SFDVKD. The CDR3 sequence: CATMAGDTGPLFF. The CDR3 DNA is TGTGCCACCATGGCAGGGGACACCGGGCCGCTGTTTTTT.

The chain employs TRBV7-8 and TRBJ2-1; TRBD1 matches 7 bases. Germline CDR1 reads SGHVS; CDR2 reads FQNEAQ. Trimming at V came to 3 bases and at J to 4 bases, leaving 15 bases not matched to a gene. CDR3 size: 18 residues. CDR3 protein: CASSFHPDGTALYNEQFF. DNA of the CDR3: TGTGCCAGCAGCTTTCATCCAGACGGGACAGCCCTTTACAATGAGCAGTTCTTC.

A word on this clonotype: One junction end disagrees with the germline gene, perhaps due to a read error. The chain joins TRBV7-9 to TRBJ2-7, with TRBD2 matching 10 bases. This CDR3 has 14 residues. Looked up from germline, CDR1 is SEHNR and CDR2 is FQNEAQ (reference sequence). The CDR3, as DNA: TGTGCCACCAGCGCCGGGACTAGCGCAATAGATACGTACTTC. It encodes CATSAGTSAIDTYF.

The V and J genes are TRBV10-3 and TRBJ1-1; D unresolved. Trimming cost V 5 bases and J 3 bases, with 10 bases left between them. CDR3 size: 13 residues. Germline V gene data show CDR1 as ENHRY and CDR2 as SYGVKD. The CDR3 region is CAISPHGDTEAFF. CDR3 in DNA: TGTGCCATCAGTCCACATGGGGACACTGAAGCTTTCTTT.

The V call is TRBV7-2, the J call TRBJ1-2; D is uncertain. The CDR3 runs 12 residues. Germline CDR1 and CDR2: SGHTA and FQGNSA. V was shortened by 0 bases and J by 3 bases, with 2 bases between the two germline ends. Here the CDR3 reads CASSLAHYGYTF. CDR3 DNA: TGTGCCAGCAGCTTAGCGCACTATGGCTACACCTTC.

This clonotype was picked up many times. This rearrangement joins TRBV7-6 to TRBJ2-5; D is unclear. CDR1 is SGHVS, CDR2 FNYEAQ, per germline. The CDR3 length is 11 residues. Trimming took off 5 bases at V and 5 bases at J, with 6 bases between the two ends. CDR3 sequence reads: CASSPGETQYF. DNA for the CDR3: TGTGCCAGCAGCCCTGGTGAGACCCAGTACTTC.

With regard to this clonotype: The germline gene is not matched at one end of the junction; a read error may be the cause. The CDR3 region is CATSGTGLAYEQYF. The DNA of the CDR3 is TGTGCCACCAGCGGTACTGGCCTAGCCTACGAGCAGTACTTC. The J gene is TRBJ2-7, the V gene TRBV5-4; possibly TRBD2 for D (5 bases). Germline V CDR1 and CDR2: SGHNT, YYREEE (reference sequence). The CDR3 consists of 14 residues.

This clonotype came up a few times. The chain carries TRBV15 and TRBJ2-7; D is perhaps TRBD1 or TRBD2 (5 bases each). The CDR3 runs to 15 residues. Germline CDR1 and CDR2: LNHNV and YYDKDF (reference sequence). CDR3 protein: CATSTRGVGVNEQFV. The CDR3 DNA is TGTGCCACCAGCACAAGGGGAGTAGGGGTAAATGAGCAGTTCGTC.

Comment on this clonotype: This may be a read error, as it is one base from a much larger clone. The chain couples TRBV6-2 or TRBV6-3 to TRBJ1-5; 7 bases match TRBD1. V trimming: 5 bases; J trimming: 8 bases; junction bases outside the gene matches: 9. The CDR3 consists of 14 residues. The germline V gene encodes CDR1 MNHEY and CDR2 SVGEGT. Written as DNA, the CDR3 is TGTGCCAGCAGTATGACAGGGCCCGATGAGCCCCAGCATTTT. As protein: CASSMTGPDEPQHF.

This chain uses TRBV20-1 with TRBJ2-7; possibly TRBD1 for D (6 bases). Germline assignment: CDR1 DFQATT and CDR2 SNEGSKA (reference sequence). This CDR3 region has 13 residues. The V end lost 5 bases, the J end lost 3 bases, and 14 bases lay between the germline ends. CDR3 in amino acids: CSAARGSLYEQYF. The CDR3 DNA is TGCAGTGCTGCAAGGGGGTCTCTCTACGAGCAGTACTTC.

This clonotype showed up just a few times. The chain uses TRBV5-8 and TRBJ2-3; tentative D call: TRBD1 (6 bases). Germline CDR1 is SGHTS and CDR2 is YDEGEE. V gave up 4 bases and J gave up 6 bases, with 15 bases separating them. The CDR3 is made up of 14 amino acids. The CDR3 region has the DNA TGTGCCAGCAGCCATACAGGGAGTCCCGATACGCAGTATTTT. Amino acid sequence: CASSHTGSPDTQYF.

The table lists this clonotype with a count of one. The CDR3 does not end in the conserved phenylalanine or tryptophan, so this is likely a read error. No DNA is shown, since the ends of the CDR3 on it are uncertain; the CDR3 is the one TCRdb lists. The chain joins TRBV7-6 to TRBJ2-3. With termini counted, the CDR3 has 13 amino acids. The germline V gene encodes CDR1 SGHVS and CDR2 FNYEAQ. The CDR3 loop reads CASGHSDTDAHCY.

The chain uses TRBV5-1 and TRBJ1-2; D not resolved. V was cut by 0 bases and J by 10 bases, with 13 bases left in between. The CDR3 runs 13 residues. Germline CDR1 and CDR2: SGHRS and YFSETQ. This CDR3 reads CASSLARTNTYTF. CDR3 sequence (DNA): TGCGCCAGCAGCTTGGCACGGACCAACACCTACACCTTC.